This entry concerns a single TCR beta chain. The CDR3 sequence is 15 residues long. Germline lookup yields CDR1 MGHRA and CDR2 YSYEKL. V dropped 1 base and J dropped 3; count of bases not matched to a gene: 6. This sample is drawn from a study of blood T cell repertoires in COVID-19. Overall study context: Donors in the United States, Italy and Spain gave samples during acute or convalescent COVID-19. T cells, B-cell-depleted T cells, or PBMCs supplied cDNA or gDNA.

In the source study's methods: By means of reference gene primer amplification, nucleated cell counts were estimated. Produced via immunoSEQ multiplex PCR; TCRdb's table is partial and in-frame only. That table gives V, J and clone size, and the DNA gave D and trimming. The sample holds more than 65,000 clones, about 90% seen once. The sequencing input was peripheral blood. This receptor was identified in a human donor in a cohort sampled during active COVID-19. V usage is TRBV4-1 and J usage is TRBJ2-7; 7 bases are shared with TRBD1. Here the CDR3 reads CASSQGLTGNYEQYF. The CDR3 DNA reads TGCGCCAGCAGCCAAGGCCTGACAGGGAACTACGAGCAGTACTTC.